The clone carrying this T cell receptor (beta chain) was picked up a small number of times. The antigen is unknown. The V end was cut by 5 bases, the J end by 5 bases, with 19 bases between. Germline-derived CDR1 and CDR2 are SGHVS and FNYEAQ. CDR3 size: 16 residues. Constant-segment primers and 5'RACE yielded cDNA libraries for TCR alpha and TCR beta, each carrying sample barcodes and UMIs. TCRdb fed the 5' RACE reads into MiXCR, producing one record per CDR3 protein. Among more than 300,000 distinct CDR3 sequences listed, around 13% were seen once. The data were taken from a study of T-cell memory formation after mild COVID-19. Study-wide findings and caveats: Researchers found some responding clones in pre-infection memory, a sign that cross-reactive memory joined. Those CD4+ clones that contracted were mainly in CM and EM (CD8+ ones in EMRA).

The receptor comes from a young man who had mild COVID-19 (a few samples of this study predate the infection). Cell type and time point are not known. The sequencing input was PBMCs or a T cell subset sorted from them (not recorded which). This chain links TRBV7-6 with TRBJ2-1; D perhaps matches TRBD1 (7 bases). CDR3 DNA sequence: TGTGCCAGCAGCCCACGCGCTGGCAGGGGGGACAATGAGCAGTTCTTC. The encoded protein is CASSPRAGRGDNEQFF. Using reference TRBV7-6 and TRBJ2-1 for the parts outside the CDR3, the full variable domain is GAGVSQSPRYKVTKRGQDVALRCDPISGHVSLYWYRQALGQGPEFLTYFNYEAQQDKSGLPNDRFSAERPEGSISTLTIQRTEQRDSAMYRCASSPRAGRGDNEQFFGPGTRLTVL.